A single sample gave rise to the 29 T cell receptor beta chains below, sequenced in a study of T cells in Graves' hyperthyroidism and ophthalmopathy. Template material for amplifying TCR beta CDR3 regions consisted of RNA transcripts. Initially, a first-round RT-PCR of the TCR CDR3 employed the HTBI primer set. TCRdb re-derived calls from the multiplex PCR reads in MiXCR, one entry per CDR3 protein. The sample has roughly 580,000 distinct CDR3 sequences, approximately 15% seen once. Sequenced sample: blood. These receptors came from a woman aged 25 to 39 with Graves' hyperthyroidism that later progressed to Graves' ophthalmopathy.

This clonotype has only a few counts. The CDR3, as DNA: TGCAGTGCAAGGTTGGACGAGAAGCTGTTTTTT. It specifies CSARLDEKLFF. This sequence joins TRBV20-1 and TRBJ2-2; no reliable D call. The V gene lost 6 bases and the J gene lost 12 bases, with 14 bases spanning the gap. The length of the CDR3 is 11 residues. Germline V gene lookup returns CDR1 DFQATT and CDR2 SNEGSKA (reference sequence).

The chain combines TRBV13 with TRBJ2-3; 10 bases are a match to TRBD2. Germline V CDR1 and CDR2: PRHDT, FYEKMQ (reference sequence). The CDR3 spans 15 residues. J lost 5 bases, V lost 2 bases, and 4 bases had no gene match. CDR3 protein: CASSLRLAGLDTQYF. In nucleotides, the CDR3 is TGTGCCAGCAGCTTAAGACTAGCGGGTCTAGATACGCAGTATTTT.

This clonotype was observed at least ten times. Sequence at one end of the junction differs from germline and may be a read error. The chain links TRBV6-1 to TRBJ2-5; weak D call: TRBD1 (6 bases). This CDR3 is 12 amino acids long. Germline values: CDR1 MNHNS, CDR2 SASEGT. DNA of the CDR3: TGTGCCAGCAATGAAGGGGGAGAGACCCAGTACTTC. This encodes CASNEGGETQYF.

V gene TRBV20-1 combines with J gene TRBJ2-7; 9 bases are a match to TRBD2. CDR3 length: 12 amino acids. Germline lookup yields CDR1 DFQATT and CDR2 SNEGSKA (reference sequence). The junction had 6 bases not matched to a gene; V was cut back by 7 bases and J by 5 bases. CDR3 in DNA: TGCAGTGGGCGGGAGGGCCCGAACGAGCAGTACTTC. Translating gives CSGREGPNEQYF.

To note about this clonotype: A much larger clone sits a single nucleotide away, making a read error possible. The chain carries TRBV12-3 or TRBV12-4 and TRBJ1-3; D is unclear. This CDR3 is 14 amino acids long. In DNA, the CDR3 is TGTGCCAGCAGGATGATCAATATTGGAAACACCATGTATTTT. Amino acid sequence: CASRMINIGNTMYF.

This clonotype was seen ten or more times. A single base separates this from a much larger clone, so it may be a read error. This rearrangement joins TRBV12-3 or TRBV12-4 to TRBJ1-6; D gene ambiguous. This CDR3 contains 13 residues. The DNA of the CDR3 is TGTGCCGGCAGCTCCCCGGTGGGGACACCCCTCCACTTT. The encoded protein is CAGSSPVGTPLHF.

This chain connects TRBV20-1 to TRBJ2-7; D uncertain. The germline V and J ends were trimmed by 3 bases and 7 bases, with 10 bases remaining between them. CDR3 length equals 11 residues. Germline V lookup: CDR1 DFQATT, CDR2 SNEGSKA (reference sequence). The CDR3 loop reads CSASPPAEQYF. Written as DNA, the CDR3 is TGCAGTGCTAGTCCCCCCGCGGAGCAGTACTTC.

This clonotype was seen ten or more times. The gene calls are TRBV2 and TRBJ2-2; TRBD2 matches at 9 bases. Germline CDR1 reads SNHLY; CDR2 reads FYNNEI. Trimming at V came to 7 bases and at J to 2 bases, leaving 5 bases not matched to a gene. The CDR3 length is 15 residues. The DNA for the CDR3 is TGTGCCAGCACCTTTAGCGGGAGAAACACCGGGGAGCTGTTTTTT. Its translation is CASTFSGRNTGELFF. Looking up the rest from reference TRBV2 and TRBJ2-2 gives the full variable domain: EPEVTQTPSHQVTQMGQEVILRCVPISNHLYFYWYRQILGQKVEFLVSFYNNEISEKSEIFDDQFSVERPDGSNFTLKIRSTKLEDSAMYFCASTFSGRNTGELFFGEGSRLTVL.

This clonotype has ten or more counts. This sequence joins TRBV20-1 and TRBJ1-3; D unclear. The CDR3 covers 15 residues. Germline CDR1 DFQATT, CDR2 SNEGSKA (reference sequence). With 0 bases removed from V and 0 bases from J, the gap between germline ends came to 9 bases. The CDR3 reads CSARDVAVSGNTIYF. The CDR3 coding sequence is TGCAGTGCTAGAGATGTGGCGGTCTCTGGAAACACCATATATTTT.

This chain connects TRBV20-1 to TRBJ2-7; D gene uncertain. From germline, CDR1 is DFQATT and CDR2 SNEGSKA (reference sequence). Trimming shortened V by 0 bases and J by 0 bases, and 12 bases separated the two germline ends. This CDR3 has 15 residues. In DNA, the CDR3 is TGCAGTGCTAGAGATCTCCAGGTCAGCTCCTACGAGCAGTACTTC. It is translated as CSARDLQVSSYEQYF.

In its sample, this clonotype was seen many times. This rearrangement joins TRBV15 to TRBJ2-5; D may match TRBD1 or TRBD2 (5 bases each). Germline assignment: CDR1 LNHNV and CDR2 YYDKDF (reference sequence). V lost 5 bases, J lost 4 bases, and 23 bases lay in between. The CDR3 spans 17 residues. The CDR3 reads CATSLAKGPPAGETQYF. The CDR3 DNA sequence: TGTGCCACCAGCCTAGCCAAGGGACCGCCGGCGGGAGAGACCCAGTACTTC.

This clonotype was recorded many times. V usage is TRBV11-3 and J usage is TRBJ2-2; D is perhaps TRBD2 (5 bases). Germline V lookup: CDR1 SGHNT, CDR2 YENEEA. Trimming removed 3 bases at V and 0 bases at J, with 17 bases between. The CDR3 contains 18 residues. CDR3 in amino acids: CASSLDSEVFANTGELFF. In DNA form, the CDR3 reads TGTGCCAGCAGCTTGGATAGCGAGGTTTTTGCGAACACCGGGGAGCTGTTTTTT.

The rearrangement links TRBV20-1 to TRBJ2-2; D is unresolved. CDR3 length: 19 amino acids. CDR1 DFQATT and CDR2 SNEGSKA come from the germline V gene (reference sequence). Trimming took 0 bases from V and 1 from J, leaving 21 bases between them. This CDR3 is CSARDPGEGVKRNTGELFF. The CDR3 region has the DNA TGCAGTGCTAGAGATCCGGGCGAAGGCGTTAAACGGAACACCGGGGAGCTGTTTTTT.

The CDR3 DNA is TGTGCCAGCAGCTTAGAAGGGGCAAATCCAGATACGCAGTATTTT. Translation gives CASSLEGANPDTQYF. The genes are TRBV7-3 and TRBJ2-3, with D perhaps matching TRBD1 (5 bases). V was cut by 2 bases and J by 4 bases, with 13 bases left in between. This CDR3 has 15 residues. In germline, CDR1 is SGHTA, CDR2 FQGTGA.

Ten or more counts support this clonotype. V is TRBV7-2 and J is TRBJ1-2; D gene ambiguous. This CDR3 contains 12 residues. Per germline, CDR1 SGHTA and CDR2 FQGNSA. With 5 bases removed from V and 4 bases from J, the gap between germline ends came to 8 bases. The CDR3 nucleotides are TGTGCCAGCAGCCCTGCTACCTATGGCTACACCTTC. It is translated as CASSPATYGYTF.

Ten or more counts support this clonotype. The chain joins TRBV28 to TRBJ2-1, with 11 bases lining up with TRBD2. CDR1 is MDHEN and CDR2 is SYDVKM in the germline V gene. CDR3 size: 15 residues. V shed 5 bases and J 7 bases; nucleotides not matched to a gene: 7. CDR3 sequence: CASSPLAGEINEQFF. The CDR3 region has the DNA TGTGCCAGCAGTCCACTAGCGGGAGAAATAAATGAGCAGTTCTTC.

This clonotype was counted many times. The chain combines TRBV29-1 with TRBJ2-3, with TRBD2 matching over 7 bases. CDR1 is SQVTM and CDR2 is ANQGSEA in the germline V gene. Trimming cost V 2 bases and J 1 base; bases outside gene matches: 9. This CDR3 contains 16 residues. The CDR3 spells CSVESSSGTGTDTQYF. CDR3 nucleotide sequence: TGCAGCGTTGAATCATCCAGCGGGACGGGCACAGATACGCAGTATTTT.

The chain recombines TRBV4-1 with TRBJ2-1; 8 bases agree with TRBD1. Germline assignment: CDR1 MGHRA and CDR2 YSYEKL. The CDR3 runs to 16 residues. With 7 bases clipped from V and 1 base from J, the junction kept 9 bases outside the gene matches. The CDR3 protein is CASMGPRQGSYNEQFF. CDR3 nucleotides: TGCGCCAGCATGGGACCGAGACAGGGGTCCTACAATGAGCAGTTCTTC.

There are many counts of this clonotype. The chain has TRBV2 and TRBJ1-1, with D uncertain. CDR1 is SNHLY and CDR2 is FYNNEI in the germline V gene. CDR3 length: 10 amino acids. Trimming removed 6 bases from V and 11 bases from J, with 10 bases in between. The CDR3 DNA reads as TGTGCCAGCAGGGGCGGTAGGGCTTTCTTT. It codes for CASRGGRAFF. Together with reference TRBV2 and TRBJ1-1, the CDR3 gives the full variable domain: EPEVTQTPSHQVTQMGQEVILRCVPISNHLYFYWYRQILGQKVEFLVSFYNNEISEKSEIFDDQFSVERPDGSNFTLKIRSTKLEDSAMYFCASRGGRAFFGQGTRLTVV.

The table lists this clonotype with a few counts. The chain joins TRBV6-2 or TRBV6-3 to TRBJ1-2, with D maybe TRBD1 (5 bases). Between the trimmed V and J ends, which lost 7 bases and 9 bases, there was a span of 18 bases. The CDR3 length is 13 residues. CDR1 and CDR2 (germline): MNHEY, SVGEGT. CDR3 sequence reads: CASTRDRTTRYTF. CDR3 DNA: TGTGCCAGCACCCGGGACCGCACTACTCGCTACACCTTC.

The chain has TRBV2 and TRBJ1-1; TRBD1 matches at 11 bases. Trimming at V came to 6 bases and at J to 6 bases, leaving 6 bases not matched to a gene. There are 14 residues in the CDR3. Germline CDR1 SNHLY, CDR2 FYNNEI. The CDR3 DNA sequence: TGTGCCAGCAGAGGGACAGGGGGGGATCCTGAAGCTTTCTTT. It codes for CASRGTGGDPEAFF.

At least ten counts were recorded for this clonotype. V is TRBV27 and J is TRBJ2-7; TRBD2 matches 9 bases. With V trimmed by 0 bases and J by 4 bases, 10 bases remained unmatched. The germline gives CDR1 MNHEY, CDR2 SMNVEV (reference sequence). The CDR3 covers 17 residues. CDR3 region: CASSLSGSGSLGYEQYF. CDR3 nucleotides: TGTGCCAGCAGTTTATCGGGTAGCGGGAGTCTTGGGTACGAGCAGTACTTC.

The gene calls are TRBV6-2 or TRBV6-3 and TRBJ1-5; 7 nucleotides align to TRBD1. Germline loops: CDR1 MNHEY, CDR2 SVGEGT. With V trimmed by 6 bases and J by 5 bases, 7 bases remained unmatched. This CDR3 is 14 amino acids long. The CDR3 bases are TGTGCCAGCAGATTCCGGGACAGAGATCAGCCCCAGCATTTT. It yields the protein CASRFRDRDQPQHF.

The chain uses TRBV6-2 or TRBV6-3 and TRBJ1-5; TRBD1 matches 8 bases. Germline values: CDR1 MNHEY, CDR2 SVGEGT. The CDR3 contains 15 residues. Trimming at V came to 7 bases and at J to 3 bases, leaving 8 bases not matched to a gene. The CDR3 reads CASTPLTGANQPQHF. CDR3 nucleotide sequence: TGTGCCAGCACCCCATTGACAGGGGCCAATCAGCCCCAGCATTTT.

This chain joins TRBV12-3 or TRBV12-4 and TRBJ1-5; D is perhaps TRBD1 (6 bases). Between the trimmed V and J ends, which lost 6 bases and 2 bases, there was a span of 17 bases. The CDR3 consists of 16 residues. In DNA, the CDR3 is TGTGCCAGCAGCCGATTACAGGGCCGTGGCAATCAGCCCCAGCATTTT. Translated, it gives CASSRLQGRGNQPQHF.

In its sample, this clonotype was seen a few times. The rearrangement uses TRBV7-6 and TRBJ2-5; 11 bases map to TRBD2. The ends lost 4 bases at V and 7 bases at J; junction bases unmatched: 17. This CDR3 spans 18 amino acids. Germline CDR1 reads SGHVS; CDR2 reads FNYEAQ. CDR3 region: CASSSPLRLAGGFGTQYF. The CDR3 DNA reads as TGTGCCAGCAGCTCTCCCCTTCGCCTAGCGGGAGGTTTTGGGACCCAGTACTTC.

This clonotype was found many times. The V gene is TRBV3-1, the J gene TRBJ2-1, with a weak D call TRBD1 (6 bases). There are 15 residues in the CDR3. Germline CDR1 is LGHDT and CDR2 is YNNKEL (reference sequence). With 2 bases removed from V and 2 bases from J, the gap between germline ends came to 10 bases. The chain's CDR3 is CASSQLTGAYNEQFF. The DNA of the CDR3 is TGTGCCAGCAGCCAATTGACAGGCGCCTACAATGAGCAGTTCTTC.

This chain joins TRBV6-2 or TRBV6-3 and TRBJ2-7; tentative D call: TRBD1 (6 bases). Looked up from germline, CDR1 is MNHEY and CDR2 is SVGEGT. The CDR3 runs 15 residues. V lost 6 bases and J lost 2, with 17 bases in between. CDR3 nucleotides: TGTGCCAGCAGGGCCGACAGGAATCCTCCCTACGAGCAGTACTTC. Residues: CASRADRNPPYEQYF.

V and J are TRBV10-3 and TRBJ2-7, with 8 bases aligning to TRBD2. The CDR3 totals 12 residues. The ends lost 10 bases at V and 3 bases at J; junction bases unmatched: 5. From germline, CDR1 is ENHRY and CDR2 SYGVKD. CDR3 DNA: TGTGCCACCGGACTAGCCCTCTACGAGCAGTACTTC. Its translation: CATGLALYEQYF.